The T cell receptor beta chain under discussion was sequenced for a study of blood T cells in healthy people across ages. Drawing of peripheral blood yielded 7.5 to 10 milliliters from each donor. After removal of 3 bases from V and 0 bases from J, the junction contained 8 bases not matched to a gene. The CDR3 totals 17 residues. Germline V gene data show CDR1 as KGHSH and CDR2 as LQKENI. PCR was performed a second time for about 6 to 12 cycles using a sample-barcoded 5' primer and a J-beta primer mix. Using its own MiXCR run on the 5' RACE reads, TCRdb lists one record per CDR3 protein. This table holds 650,000 to 1,000,000 distinct CDR3 sequences, roughly 40% found once. Study-level findings and limits: Possibly confounding the expanded clonotype changes was the fact that donor CMV status was unknown. Unsorted PBMC input precluded a conclusive naive versus antigen-experienced comparison.

The table lists this clonotype with a few counts. The antigen is undetermined. V gene TRBV18 combines with J gene TRBJ2-1; 7 nucleotides align to TRBD1. This receptor was identified in a man between 18 and 29 years old in good health. Sequencing was carried out using blood. CDR3 coding DNA: TGTGCCAGCTCACCGTCTAGGGGGCCTAGCTCCTACAATGAGCAGTTCTTC. Translated, it gives CASSPSRGPSSYNEQFF.